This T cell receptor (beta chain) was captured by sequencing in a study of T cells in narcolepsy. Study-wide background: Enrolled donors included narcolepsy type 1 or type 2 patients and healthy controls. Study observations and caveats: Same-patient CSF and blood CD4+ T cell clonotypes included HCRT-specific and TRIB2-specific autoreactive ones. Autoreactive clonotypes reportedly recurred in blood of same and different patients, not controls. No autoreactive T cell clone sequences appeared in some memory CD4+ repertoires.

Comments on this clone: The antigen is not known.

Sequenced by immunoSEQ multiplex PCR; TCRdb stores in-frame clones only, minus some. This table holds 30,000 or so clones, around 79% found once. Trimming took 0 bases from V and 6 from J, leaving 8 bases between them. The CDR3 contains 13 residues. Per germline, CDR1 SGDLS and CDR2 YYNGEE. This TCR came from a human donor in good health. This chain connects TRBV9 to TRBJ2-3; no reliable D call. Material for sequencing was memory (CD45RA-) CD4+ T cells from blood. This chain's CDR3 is CASSVATADTQYF. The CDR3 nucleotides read TGTGCCAGCAGCGTAGCTACGGCGGATACGCAGTATTTT.